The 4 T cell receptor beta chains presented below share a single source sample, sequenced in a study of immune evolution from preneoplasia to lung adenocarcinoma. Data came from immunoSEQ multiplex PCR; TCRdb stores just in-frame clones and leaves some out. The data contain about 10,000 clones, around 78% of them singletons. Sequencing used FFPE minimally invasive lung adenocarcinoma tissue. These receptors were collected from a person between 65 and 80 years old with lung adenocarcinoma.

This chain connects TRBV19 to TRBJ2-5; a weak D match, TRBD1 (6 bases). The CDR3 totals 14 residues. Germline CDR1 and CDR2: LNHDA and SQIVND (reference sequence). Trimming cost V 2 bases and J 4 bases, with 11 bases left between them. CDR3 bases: TGTGCCAGTAGTATAAGTGGGACACCAGAGACCCAGTACTTC. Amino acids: CASSISGTPETQYF.

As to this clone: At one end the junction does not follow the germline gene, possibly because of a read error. CDR3 DNA sequence: TGTGCCAGCACCGAAGGGACGGTTAGCAATCAGCCCCAGCACTTT. Translated, it gives CASTEGTVSNQPQHF. The chain employs TRBV6-1 and TRBJ1-5; perhaps TRBD1 as D (5 bases). CDR1 MNHNS and CDR2 SASEGT come from the germline V gene. The CDR3 runs 15 residues.

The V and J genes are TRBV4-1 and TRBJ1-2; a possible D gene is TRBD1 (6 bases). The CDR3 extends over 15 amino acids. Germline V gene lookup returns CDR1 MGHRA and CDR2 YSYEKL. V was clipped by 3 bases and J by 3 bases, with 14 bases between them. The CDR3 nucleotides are TGCGCCAGCAGCCAGGGACACACTGGGGACTATGGCTACACCTTC. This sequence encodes CASSQGHTGDYGYTF.

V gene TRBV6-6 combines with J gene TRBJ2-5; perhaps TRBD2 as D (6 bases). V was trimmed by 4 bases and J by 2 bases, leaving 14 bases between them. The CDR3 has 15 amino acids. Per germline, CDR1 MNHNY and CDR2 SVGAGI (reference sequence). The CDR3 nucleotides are TGTGCCAGCAGTTGGGGAAGGACTACGCAAGAGACCCAGTACTTC. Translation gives CASSWGRTTQETQYF.